These 25 T cell receptor beta chains share one sample of origin, sequenced in a study of blood T cell repertoires in COVID-19. The repertoire was sequenced with immunoSEQ multiplex PCR; TCRdb's copy has only in-frame clones and lacks some. Here the sample spans some 110,000 clones, roughly 74% being singletons. Sequencing input: peripheral blood. These receptors came from an elderly man with COVID-19, enrolled during active disease.

V and J are TRBV3-1 (or the pseudogene TRBV3-2) and TRBJ1-2; 7 bases fit TRBD1. The length of the CDR3 is 12 residues. After removal of 4 bases from V and 5 bases from J, the junction contained 1 base not matched to a gene. CDR1 and CDR2 (germline): LGHDT, YNNKEL (reference sequence). As DNA, the CDR3 is TGTGCCAGCAGCCTACAGGGGTATGGCTACACCTTC. This gives the protein CASSLQGYGYTF.

This chain connects TRBV6-5 to TRBJ2-3; 10 bases fit TRBD2. This CDR3 spans 15 amino acids. With V trimmed by 0 bases and J by 4 bases, 1 base remained unmatched. Germline-derived CDR1 and CDR2 are MNHEY and SVGAGI. The CDR3 DNA follows: TGTGCCAGCAGTTACTCAGCGGGAGGGGCAGATACGCAGTATTTT. It is translated as CASSYSAGGADTQYF.

The chain is built from TRBV27 and TRBJ2-1; 7 bases are shared with TRBD1. In germline, CDR1 is MNHEY, CDR2 SMNVEV (reference sequence). The CDR3 totals 16 residues. Unmatched junction bases numbered 2, after V lost 0 bases and J lost 0 bases. The CDR3 region is CASSLSSGGSYNEQFF. CDR3 bases: TGTGCCAGCAGTTTATCGTCAGGGGGCTCCTACAATGAGCAGTTCTTC.

The chain uses TRBV2 and TRBJ2-5; 9 bases match TRBD2. This CDR3 has 18 amino acids. The V gene end was trimmed by 6 bases and the J gene end by 0 bases; junction bases not matched to a gene: 14. The germline V gene has CDR1 SNHLY and CDR2 FYNNEI. This chain's CDR3 is CASSPRPSGATYQETQYF. The CDR3 DNA is TGTGCCAGCAGCCCCCGCCCTAGCGGGGCCACATACCAAGAGACCCAGTACTTC.

This sequence joins TRBV6-4 and TRBJ2-1; D possibly corresponds to TRBD1 (7 bases). V shed 4 bases and J shed 4 bases, with 11 bases lying between them. The V gene's germline CDR1 is MRHNA and CDR2 SNTAGT. This CDR3 region has 14 residues. The DNA of the CDR3 is TGTGCCAGCAGTGTGCAGGGGGGATACAATGAGCAGTTCTTC. Its translation is CASSVQGGYNEQFF.

Remarks on this clone: The same CDR3 can be traced to other DNA sequences in this sample. This chain uses TRBV11-2 with TRBJ1-2; weak D call: TRBD1 (5 bases). V was clipped by 1 base and J by 8 bases, with 20 bases between them. The V gene's germline CDR1 is SGHAT and CDR2 FQNNGV. The CDR3 has 16 amino acids. The CDR3 loop reads CASSLGGDLTAQGYTF. The CDR3, as DNA: TGTGCCAGCAGCTTAGGTGGGGACTTAACAGCTCAAGGCTACACCTTC.

The chain is built from TRBV19 and TRBJ2-3; TRBD2 matches at 10 bases. CDR3 length equals 15 residues. Germline assignment: CDR1 LNHDA and CDR2 SQIVND (reference sequence). V was pared by 6 bases and J by 4 bases, with 7 bases of the junction left unmatched. For the CDR3, the DNA is TGTGCCAGTAGGGGACTAGCGCGCCTGGCAGATACGCAGTATTTT. Protein: CASRGLARLADTQYF.

V usage is TRBV28 and J usage is TRBJ1-2; D call uncertain. V was shortened by 3 bases and J by 7 bases, with 6 bases between the two germline ends. The CDR3 has 11 residues. Per the germline V gene, CDR1 is MDHEN and CDR2 is SYDVKM. The CDR3 spells CASSFLSGYTF. The CDR3 bases are TGTGCCAGCAGTTTCCTGAGTGGCTACACCTTC.

This chain joins TRBV29-1 and TRBJ2-1; possibly TRBD2 for D (5 bases). This CDR3 is built from 13 residues. CDR1 and CDR2 (germline): SQVTM, ANQGSEA. Deletions cut 6 bases from V and 3 bases from J, with 12 bases between. CDR3 loop: CSVGLSIYNEQFF. CDR3 DNA sequence: TGCAGCGTAGGACTCTCAATCTACAATGAGCAGTTCTTC.

V and J are TRBV19 and TRBJ2-1; 12 bases fit TRBD2. The CDR3 contains 18 residues. Germline-derived CDR1 and CDR2 are LNHDA and SQIVND (reference sequence). The V segment lost 10 bases and the J segment 9 bases; nucleotides outside the gene matches: 22. CDR3 in amino acids: CATKRARTSGNRNTEQFF. The CDR3 nucleotides are TGTGCCACTAAGCGAGCCAGGACTAGCGGGAACCGGAACACTGAGCAGTTCTTC.

This chain uses TRBV28 with TRBJ1-1; unclear D gene. The CDR3 consists of 13 residues. V lost 5 bases, J lost 8 bases, and 15 bases lay in between. The germline CDR1 and CDR2 sequences are MDHEN and SYDVKM. This CDR3 reads CASSGYPAGEAFF. The CDR3 DNA reads as TGTGCCAGCAGTGGATATCCGGCGGGGGAAGCTTTCTTT.

The sample holds one count of this clone. This chain links TRBV29-1 with TRBJ2-7, with TRBD1 matching 12 bases. Trimming cost V 4 bases and J 4 bases; bases outside gene matches: 8. CDR1 and CDR2 from the germline V gene are SQVTM and ANQGSEA. The CDR3 is 15 amino acids. The CDR3 spells CSVAAGQGAKYEQYF. The CDR3 region has the DNA TGCAGCGTTGCCGCGGGACAGGGGGCGAAGTACGAGCAGTACTTC.

The chain couples TRBV6-5 to TRBJ2-1; 10 bases are a match to TRBD2. The V gene end was trimmed by 6 bases and the J gene end by 2 bases; junction bases not matched to a gene: 4. Per the germline V gene, CDR1 is MNHEY and CDR2 is SVGAGI. The CDR3 runs 15 residues. CDR3 residues: CASSLLAGPYNEQFF. In nucleotides, the CDR3 is TGTGCCAGCAGCCTACTAGCGGGACCCTACAATGAGCAGTTCTTC.

In its sample, this clone was seen a few times. The chain recombines TRBV5-5 with TRBJ2-3; 15 nucleotides agree with TRBD2. The germline V gene has CDR1 SGHKS and CDR2 YYEKEE (reference sequence). J was trimmed by 4 bases and V by 0 bases; bases with no gene match: 6. The length of the CDR3 is 18 residues. This CDR3 reads CASSLEGLAGGLSDTQYF. The CDR3 DNA reads as TGTGCCAGCAGCTTGGAGGGACTAGCGGGAGGTTTGTCAGATACGCAGTATTTT.

The J gene is TRBJ2-2, the V gene TRBV4-1; possible D gene TRBD2, 6 bases. V lost 0 bases and J 5 bases, leaving 16 bases between the germline ends. The CDR3 has 17 amino acids. CDR1 and CDR2 (germline): MGHRA, YSYEKL. The CDR3 DNA sequence: TGCGCCAGCAGCCAAGATCTGTGGAGGGCACGGACCGGGGAGCTGTTTTTT. Its translation is CASSQDLWRARTGELFF.

This chain links TRBV21-1 with TRBJ2-3; TRBD2, as called in the table, went unchecked against the DNA. TRBV21-1 counts as a pseudogene. This CDR3 contains 16 residues. Written as DNA, the CDR3 is TGTGCCAGCAGCAAAGCGAGGGACTATACCACAGATACGCAGTATTTT. Its protein product is CASSKARDYTTDTQYF.

This CDR3 is CATSDLGRAESTDTQYF. As DNA, the CDR3 is TGTGCCACCAGTGATTTAGGGCGGGCCGAAAGCACAGATACGCAGTATTTT. This chain joins TRBV24-1 and TRBJ2-3; D might be TRBD2 (5 bases). Trimming removed 1 base from V and 0 bases from J, with 13 bases in between. This CDR3 spans 17 amino acids. The germline gives CDR1 KGHDR, CDR2 SFDVKD.

This clone showed up just a few times. The chain carries TRBV28 and TRBJ2-3; TRBD1 aligns across 11 bases. This CDR3 has 15 amino acids. The germline V gene encodes CDR1 MDHEN and CDR2 SYDVKM. V dropped 6 bases and J dropped 5; count of bases not matched to a gene: 7. CDR3 residues: CASSPGQGARDTQYF. The CDR3 nucleotides read TGTGCCAGCAGCCCCGGACAGGGGGCTAGAGATACGCAGTATTTT.

V is TRBV7-9 and J is TRBJ2-3; D remains unclear. V lost 5 bases to trimming and J lost 8 bases, with 11 bases between them. The CDR3 is 12 residues long. CDR1 and CDR2 (germline): SEHNR, FQNEAQ (reference sequence). CDR3 nucleotides: TGTGCCAGCAGCACCGTGCTATCTACGCAGTATTTT. It codes for CASSTVLSTQYF.

V and J are TRBV18 and TRBJ2-1; TRBD2 matches at 10 bases. This CDR3 comprises 15 residues. The trim removed 6 bases at V and 7 bases at J, leaving 9 bases unmatched. Germline CDR1 is KGHSH and CDR2 is LQKENI. The CDR3 nucleotides are TGTGCCAGCTCTCCTAGCGGGAGCCGAAGGAATGAGCAGTTCTTC. Amino acids: CASSPSGSRRNEQFF.

The V call is TRBV10-3, the J call TRBJ1-2; 7 bases map to TRBD1. This CDR3 has 14 residues. CDR1 and CDR2 (germline): ENHRY, SYGVKD. With 3 bases clipped from V and 3 bases from J, the junction kept 4 bases outside the gene matches. CDR3 sequence: CAISEQGQYYGYTF. CDR3 in DNA: TGTGCCATCAGTGAACAGGGACAGTACTATGGCTACACCTTC.

V is TRBV7-2 and J is TRBJ2-3, with TRBD1 matching over 8 bases. Losses at the gene ends were 5 bases for V and 1 base for J; bases not matched to a gene: 5. This CDR3 has 15 amino acids. Looked up from germline, CDR1 is SGHTA and CDR2 is FQGNSA. CDR3 protein: CASSALTGGTDTQYF. In nucleotides, the CDR3 is TGTGCCAGCAGCGCCCTGACAGGGGGCACAGATACGCAGTATTTT.

This clone was seen once. The gene calls are TRBV6-5 and TRBJ1-5, with TRBD1 as a possible D gene (6 bases). From germline, CDR1 is MNHEY and CDR2 SVGAGI. Trimming pared 7 bases from V and 6 bases from J, leaving 16 bases between. The CDR3 has 14 residues. DNA for the CDR3: TGTGCCAGCATCCCGGGGGGGGGCGGTCAGCCCCAGCATTTT. It encodes CASIPGGGGQPQHF.

The chain uses TRBV30 and TRBJ2-7, with TRBD2 matching over 7 bases. V lost 1 base to trimming and J lost 1 base; unmatched junction nucleotides: 4. From germline, CDR1 is GTSNPN and CDR2 SVGIG (reference sequence). CDR3 length: 14 residues. The CDR3 DNA reads as TGTGCCTGGAGTGACCTAGCGGAGTCCTACGAGCAGTACTTC. Encoded protein: CAWSDLAESYEQYF.

The chain carries TRBV6-5 and TRBJ1-5; D not resolved. Per germline, CDR1 MNHEY and CDR2 SVGAGI. The CDR3 consists of 16 residues. V lost 0 bases to trimming and J lost 4 bases, with 13 bases between them. CDR3 DNA: TGTGCCAGCAGTTACTCGTCCGGTGGGCCGAATCAGCCCCAGCATTTT. Translation gives CASSYSSGGPNQPQHF.